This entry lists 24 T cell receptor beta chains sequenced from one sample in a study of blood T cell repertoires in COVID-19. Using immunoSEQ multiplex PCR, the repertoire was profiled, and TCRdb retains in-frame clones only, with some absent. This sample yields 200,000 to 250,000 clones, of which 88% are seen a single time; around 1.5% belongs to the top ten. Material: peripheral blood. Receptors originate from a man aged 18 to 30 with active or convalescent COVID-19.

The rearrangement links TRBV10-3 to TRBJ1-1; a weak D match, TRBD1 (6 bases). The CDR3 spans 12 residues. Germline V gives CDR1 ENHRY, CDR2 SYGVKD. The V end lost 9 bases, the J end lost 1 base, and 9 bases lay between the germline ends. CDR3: CAIGQTNTEAFF. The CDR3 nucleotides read TGTGCCATAGGACAGACGAACACTGAAGCTTTCTTT.

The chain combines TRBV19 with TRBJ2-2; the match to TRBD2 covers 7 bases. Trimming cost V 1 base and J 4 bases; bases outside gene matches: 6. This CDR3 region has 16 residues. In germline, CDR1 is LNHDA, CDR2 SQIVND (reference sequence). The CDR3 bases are TGTGCCAGTAGTATAGTGGGCGGGAGATTCACCGGGGAGCTGTTTTTT. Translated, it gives CASSIVGGRFTGELFF.

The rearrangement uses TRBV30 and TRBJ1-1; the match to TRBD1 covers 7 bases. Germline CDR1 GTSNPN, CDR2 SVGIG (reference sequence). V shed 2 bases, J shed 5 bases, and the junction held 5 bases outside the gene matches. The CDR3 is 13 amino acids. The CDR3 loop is CAWSRDRNTEAFF. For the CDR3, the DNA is TGTGCCTGGAGTCGGGACAGAAATACTGAAGCTTTCTTT.

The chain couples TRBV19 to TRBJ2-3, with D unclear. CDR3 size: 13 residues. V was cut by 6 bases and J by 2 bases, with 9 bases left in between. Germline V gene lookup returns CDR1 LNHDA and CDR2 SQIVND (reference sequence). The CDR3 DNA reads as TGTGCCAGTAGGCGTCAGGACACAGATACGCAGTATTTT. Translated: CASRRQDTDTQYF. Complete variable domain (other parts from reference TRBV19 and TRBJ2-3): DGGITQSPKYLFRKEGQNVTLSCEQNLNHDAMYWYRQDPGQGLRLIYYSQIVNDFQKGDIAEGYSVSREKKESFPLTVTSAQKNPTAFYLCASRRQDTDTQYFGPGTRLTVL.

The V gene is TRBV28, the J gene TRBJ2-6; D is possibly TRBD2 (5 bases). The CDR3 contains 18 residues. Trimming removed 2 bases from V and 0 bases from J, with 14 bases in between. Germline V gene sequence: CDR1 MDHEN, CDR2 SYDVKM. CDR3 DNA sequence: TGTGCCAGCAGTTTACGAGGGAATCCGGACTCTGGGGCCAACGTCCTGACTTTC. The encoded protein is CASSLRGNPDSGANVLTF.

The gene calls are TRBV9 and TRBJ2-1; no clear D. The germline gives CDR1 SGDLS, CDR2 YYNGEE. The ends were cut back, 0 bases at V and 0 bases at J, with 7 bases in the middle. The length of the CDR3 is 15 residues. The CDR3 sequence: CASSVAASSYNEQFF. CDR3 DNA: TGTGCCAGCAGCGTAGCTGCGAGCTCCTACAATGAGCAGTTCTTC.

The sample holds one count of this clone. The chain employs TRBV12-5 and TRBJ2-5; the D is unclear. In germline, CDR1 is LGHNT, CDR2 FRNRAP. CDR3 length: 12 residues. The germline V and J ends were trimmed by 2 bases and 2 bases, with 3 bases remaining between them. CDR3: CASGLRQETQYF. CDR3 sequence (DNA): TGTGCTAGTGGTTTGCGGCAAGAGACCCAGTACTTC. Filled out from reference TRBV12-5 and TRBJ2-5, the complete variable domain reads DARVTQTPRHKVTEMGQEVTMRCQPILGHNTVFWYRQTMMQGLELLAYFRNRAPLDDSGMPKDRFSAEMPDATLATLKIQPSEPRDSAVYFCASGLRQETQYFGPGTRLLVL.

CDR3 nucleotide sequence: TGTGCCAGTACCAAAAGGACAGGGGAAGGCACTGAAGCTTTCTTT. Translating it yields CASTKRTGEGTEAFF. This rearrangement joins TRBV19 to TRBJ1-1; 9 bases agree with TRBD1. The CDR3 is 15 residues long. Germline V CDR1 and CDR2: LNHDA, SQIVND (reference sequence). The trim removed 7 bases at V and 4 bases at J, leaving 10 bases unmatched.

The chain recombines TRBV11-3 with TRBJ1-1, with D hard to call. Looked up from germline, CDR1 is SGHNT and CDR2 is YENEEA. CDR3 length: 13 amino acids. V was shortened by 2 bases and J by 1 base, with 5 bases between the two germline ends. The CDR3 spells CASSLTENTEAFF. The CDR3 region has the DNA TGTGCCAGCAGCTTAACAGAGAACACTGAAGCTTTCTTT.

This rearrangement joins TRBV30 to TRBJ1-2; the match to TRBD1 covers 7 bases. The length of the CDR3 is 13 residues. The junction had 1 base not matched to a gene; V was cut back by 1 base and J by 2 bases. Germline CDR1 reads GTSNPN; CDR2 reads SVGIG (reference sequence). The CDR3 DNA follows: TGTGCCTGGAGTGGGGACAGAAACTATGGCTACACCTTC. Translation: CAWSGDRNYGYTF.

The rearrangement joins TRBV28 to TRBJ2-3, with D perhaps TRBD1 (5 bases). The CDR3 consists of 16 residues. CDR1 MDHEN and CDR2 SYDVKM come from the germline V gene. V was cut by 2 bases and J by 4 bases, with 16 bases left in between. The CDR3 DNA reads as TGTGCCAGCAGTTTAGTTGGGATAGGGGAAGCAGATACGCAGTATTTT. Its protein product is CASSLVGIGEADTQYF.

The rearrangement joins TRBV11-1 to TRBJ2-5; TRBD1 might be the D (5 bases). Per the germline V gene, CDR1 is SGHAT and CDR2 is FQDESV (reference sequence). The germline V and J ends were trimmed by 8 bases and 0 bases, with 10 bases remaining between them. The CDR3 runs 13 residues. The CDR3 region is CASCTGYQETQYF. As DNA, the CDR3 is TGTGCCAGCTGTACAGGATACCAAGAGACCCAGTACTTC.

CDR3 nucleotide sequence: TGTGCCAGCAGCTTAGGGCTTGCGGGAGGGCCTAAGCACGAGCAGTACTTC. Translation: CASSLGLAGGPKHEQYF. This chain connects TRBV7-6 to TRBJ2-7; 9 bases agree with TRBD2. The CDR3 has 17 amino acids. Trimming cost V 1 base and J 5 bases; bases outside gene matches: 12. Germline loops: CDR1 SGHVS, CDR2 FNYEAQ. The full variable domain, its missing parts supplied by reference TRBV7-6 and TRBJ2-7, is GAGVSQSPRYKVTKRGQDVALRCDPISGHVSLYWYRQALGQGPEFLTYFNYEAQQDKSGLPNDRFSAERPEGSISTLTIQRTEQRDSAMYRCASSLGLAGGPKHEQYFGPGTRLTVT.

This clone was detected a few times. The CDR3 reads CASTLTPGHLNTEAFF. The CDR3 DNA follows: TGTGCCAGTACCTTAACCCCGGGACACCTGAACACTGAAGCTTTCTTT. This rearrangement joins TRBV19 to TRBJ1-1; D may be TRBD1 (6 bases). Trimming stripped 7 bases from V and 0 bases from J, with 18 bases between. The CDR3 is 16 amino acids. Germline-derived CDR1 and CDR2 are LNHDA and SQIVND (reference sequence).

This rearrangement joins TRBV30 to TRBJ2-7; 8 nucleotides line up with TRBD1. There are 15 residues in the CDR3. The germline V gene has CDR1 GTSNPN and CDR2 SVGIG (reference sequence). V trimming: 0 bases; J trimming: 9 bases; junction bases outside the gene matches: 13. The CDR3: CAWSVLDRARYRQYF. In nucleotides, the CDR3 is TGTGCCTGGAGTGTCTTGGACAGGGCGCGTTACAGGCAGTACTTC.

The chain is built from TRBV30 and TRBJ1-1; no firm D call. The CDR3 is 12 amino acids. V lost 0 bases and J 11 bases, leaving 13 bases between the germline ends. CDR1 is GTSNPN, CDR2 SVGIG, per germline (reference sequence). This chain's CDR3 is CAWSVQRFQAFF. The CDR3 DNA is TGTGCCTGGAGTGTACAGCGGTTTCAGGCTTTCTTT.

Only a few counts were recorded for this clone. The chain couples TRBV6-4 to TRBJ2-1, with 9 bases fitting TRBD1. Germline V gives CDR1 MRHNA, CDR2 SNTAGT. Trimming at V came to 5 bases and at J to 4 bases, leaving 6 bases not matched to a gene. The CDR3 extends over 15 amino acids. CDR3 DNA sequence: TGTGCCAGCAGTCGGGACAGGGTTACTTACAATGAGCAGTTCTTC. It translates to CASSRDRVTYNEQFF.

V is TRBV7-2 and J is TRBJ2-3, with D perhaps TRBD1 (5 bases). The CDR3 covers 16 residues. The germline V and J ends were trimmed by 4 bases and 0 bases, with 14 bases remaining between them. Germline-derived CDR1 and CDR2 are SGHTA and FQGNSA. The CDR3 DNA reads TGTGCCAGCAGCTCCCGAGGAGCAGGGAGCACAGATACGCAGTATTTT. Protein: CASSSRGAGSTDTQYF.

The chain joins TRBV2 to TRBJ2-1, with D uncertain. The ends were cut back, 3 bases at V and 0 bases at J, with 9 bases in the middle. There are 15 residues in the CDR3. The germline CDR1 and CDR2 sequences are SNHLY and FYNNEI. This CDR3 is CASSDAFGSYNEQFF. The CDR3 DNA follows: TGTGCCAGCAGTGATGCTTTCGGCTCCTACAATGAGCAGTTCTTC.

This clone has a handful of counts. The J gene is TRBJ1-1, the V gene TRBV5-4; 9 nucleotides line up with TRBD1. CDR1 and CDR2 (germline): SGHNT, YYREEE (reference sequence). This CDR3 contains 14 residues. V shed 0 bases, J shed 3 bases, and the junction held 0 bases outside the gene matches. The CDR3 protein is CASSLDRGHTEAFF. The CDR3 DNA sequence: TGTGCCAGCAGCTTGGACAGGGGGCACACTGAAGCTTTCTTT.

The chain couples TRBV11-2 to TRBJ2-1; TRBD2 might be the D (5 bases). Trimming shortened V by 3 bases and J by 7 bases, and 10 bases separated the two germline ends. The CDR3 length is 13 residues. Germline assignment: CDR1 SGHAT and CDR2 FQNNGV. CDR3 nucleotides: TGTGCCAGCAGCTTCTCAACGGGGAATGAGCAGTTCTTC. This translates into CASSFSTGNEQFF.

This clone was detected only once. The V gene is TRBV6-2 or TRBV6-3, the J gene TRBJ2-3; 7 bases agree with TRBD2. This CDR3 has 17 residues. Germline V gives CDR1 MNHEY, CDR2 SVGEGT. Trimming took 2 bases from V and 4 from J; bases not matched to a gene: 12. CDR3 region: CASSYPIARGSPDTQYF. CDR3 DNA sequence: TGTGCCAGCAGTTACCCTATTGCGCGCGGGAGCCCAGATACGCAGTATTTT.

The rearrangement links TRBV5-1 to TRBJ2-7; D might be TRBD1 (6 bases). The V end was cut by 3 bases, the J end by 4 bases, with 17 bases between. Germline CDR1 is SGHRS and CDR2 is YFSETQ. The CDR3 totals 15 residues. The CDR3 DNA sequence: TGCGCCAGCAGCTATTCCGGGACATCCCCTTACGAGCAGTACTTC. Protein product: CASSYSGTSPYEQYF. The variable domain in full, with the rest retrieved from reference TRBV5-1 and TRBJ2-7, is KAGVTQTPRYLIKTRGQQVTLSCSPISGHRSVSWYQQTPGQGLQFLFEYFSETQRNKGNFPGRFSGRQFSNSRSEMNVSTLELGDSALYLCASSYSGTSPYEQYFGPGTRLTVT.

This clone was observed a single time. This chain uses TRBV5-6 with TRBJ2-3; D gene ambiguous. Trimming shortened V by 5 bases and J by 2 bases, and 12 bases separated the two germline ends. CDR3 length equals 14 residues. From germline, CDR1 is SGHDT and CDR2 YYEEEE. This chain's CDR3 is CASRPSPYTDTQYF. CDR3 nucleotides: TGTGCCAGCAGACCTTCACCCTACACAGATACGCAGTATTTT.